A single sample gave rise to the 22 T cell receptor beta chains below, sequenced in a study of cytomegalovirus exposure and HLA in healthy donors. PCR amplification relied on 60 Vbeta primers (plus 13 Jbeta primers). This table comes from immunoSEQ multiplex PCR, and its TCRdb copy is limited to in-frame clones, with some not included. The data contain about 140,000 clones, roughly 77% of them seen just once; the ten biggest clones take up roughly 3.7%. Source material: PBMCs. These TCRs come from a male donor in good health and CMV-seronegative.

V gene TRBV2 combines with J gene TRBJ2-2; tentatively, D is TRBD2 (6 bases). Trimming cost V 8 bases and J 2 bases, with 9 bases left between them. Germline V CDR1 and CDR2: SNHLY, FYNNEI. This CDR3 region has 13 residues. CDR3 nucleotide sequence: TGTGCCAGCCGGGGACTTAACACCGGGGAGCTGTTTTTT. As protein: CASRGLNTGELFF.

The CDR3 DNA sequence: TGTGCCAGCAGTTACAGTTGGGGAGCAACTAATGAAAAACTGTTTTTT. This gives the protein CASSYSWGATNEKLFF. V gene TRBV6-5 combines with J gene TRBJ1-4, with D unclear. V was shortened by 2 bases and J by 0 bases, with 10 bases between the two germline ends. The CDR3 sequence is 16 residues long. Germline values: CDR1 MNHEY, CDR2 SVGAGI.

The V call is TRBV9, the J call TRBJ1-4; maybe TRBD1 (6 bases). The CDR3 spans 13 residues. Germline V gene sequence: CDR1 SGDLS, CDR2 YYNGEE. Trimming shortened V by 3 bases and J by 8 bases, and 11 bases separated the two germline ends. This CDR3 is CASSGIDREKLFF. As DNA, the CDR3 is TGTGCCAGCAGCGGAATAGACAGGGAAAAACTGTTTTTT.

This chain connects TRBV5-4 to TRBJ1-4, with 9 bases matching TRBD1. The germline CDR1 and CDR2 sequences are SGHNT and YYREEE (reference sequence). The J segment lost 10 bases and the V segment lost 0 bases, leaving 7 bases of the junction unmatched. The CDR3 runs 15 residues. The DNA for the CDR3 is TGTGCCAGCAGCTTGGTTGGGACAGGGCCGGCAAAACTGTTTTTT. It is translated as CASSLVGTGPAKLFF.

The DNA of the CDR3 is TGTGCCAGCTCACCAGGTGCCCAGGTTAGTTACGAGCAGTACTTC. Translation gives CASSPGAQVSYEQYF. The chain couples TRBV18 to TRBJ2-7, with D unclear. This CDR3 region has 15 residues. The V gene lost 2 bases and the J gene lost 4 bases, with 15 bases spanning the gap. In germline, CDR1 is KGHSH, CDR2 LQKENI. The full variable domain, with the rest looked up from reference TRBV18 and TRBJ2-7, is NAGVMQNPRHLVRRRGQEARLRCSPMKGHSHVYWYRQLPEEGLKFMVYLQKENIIDESGMPKERFSAEFPKEGPSILRIQQVVRGDSAAYFCASSPGAQVSYEQYFGPGTRLTVT.

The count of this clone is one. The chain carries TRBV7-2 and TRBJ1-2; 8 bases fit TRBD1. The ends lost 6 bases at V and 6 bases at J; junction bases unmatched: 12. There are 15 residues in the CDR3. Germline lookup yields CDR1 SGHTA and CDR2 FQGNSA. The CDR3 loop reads CASRQTGQGADGYTF. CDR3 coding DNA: TGTGCCAGCAGACAAACTGGTCAGGGGGCAGATGGCTACACCTTC.

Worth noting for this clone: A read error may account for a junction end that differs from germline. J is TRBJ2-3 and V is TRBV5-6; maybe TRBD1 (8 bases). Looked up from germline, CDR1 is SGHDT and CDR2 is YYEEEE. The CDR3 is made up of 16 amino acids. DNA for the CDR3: TGTGCCAGCAGCGGACAGGGAAGGGAGGGCACATATACGCAGTATTTT. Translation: CASSGQGREGTYTQYF.

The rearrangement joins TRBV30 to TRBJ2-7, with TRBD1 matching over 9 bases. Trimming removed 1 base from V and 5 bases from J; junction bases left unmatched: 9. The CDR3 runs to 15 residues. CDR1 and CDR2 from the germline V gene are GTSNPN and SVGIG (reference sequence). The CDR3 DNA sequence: TGTGCCTGGAGTGCCCTGGGACAGGGAGGTCACGAGCAGTACTTC. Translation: CAWSALGQGGHEQYF.

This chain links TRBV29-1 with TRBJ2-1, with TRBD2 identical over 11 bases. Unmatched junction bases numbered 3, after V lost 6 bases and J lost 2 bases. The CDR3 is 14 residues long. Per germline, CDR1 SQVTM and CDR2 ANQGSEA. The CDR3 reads CSVLLAGAYNEQFF. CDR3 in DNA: TGCAGCGTCCTACTAGCGGGAGCCTACAATGAGCAGTTCTTC.

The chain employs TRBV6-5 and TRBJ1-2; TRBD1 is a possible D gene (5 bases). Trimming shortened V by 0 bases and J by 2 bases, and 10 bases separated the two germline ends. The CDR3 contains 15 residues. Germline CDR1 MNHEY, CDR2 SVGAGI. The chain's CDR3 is CASSYSGGLNYGYTF. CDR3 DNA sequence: TGTGCCAGCAGTTACTCTGGGGGGTTAAACTATGGCTACACCTTC.

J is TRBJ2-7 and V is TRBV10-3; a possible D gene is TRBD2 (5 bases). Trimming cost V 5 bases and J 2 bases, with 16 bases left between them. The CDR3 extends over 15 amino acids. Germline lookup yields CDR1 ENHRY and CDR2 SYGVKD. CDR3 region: CAISNGNSPTYEQYF. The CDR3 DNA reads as TGTGCCATCAGTAACGGGAACTCTCCTACCTACGAGCAGTACTTC.

CDR3 in amino acids: CASSPLPGDGNTIYF. The CDR3 DNA reads TGTGCCAGCTCACCACTCCCAGGGGATGGAAACACCATATATTTT. The chain joins TRBV18 to TRBJ1-3; TRBD1 might be the D (6 bases). V was shortened by 1 base and J by 3 bases, with 10 bases between the two germline ends. The CDR3 totals 15 residues. CDR1 and CDR2 (germline): KGHSH, LQKENI.

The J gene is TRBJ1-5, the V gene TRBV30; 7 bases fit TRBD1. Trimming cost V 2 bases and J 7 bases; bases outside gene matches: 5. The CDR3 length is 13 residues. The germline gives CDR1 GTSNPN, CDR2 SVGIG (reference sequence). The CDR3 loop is CAWSSTGEQPQHF. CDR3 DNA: TGTGCCTGGAGTTCAACAGGGGAACAGCCCCAGCATTTT.

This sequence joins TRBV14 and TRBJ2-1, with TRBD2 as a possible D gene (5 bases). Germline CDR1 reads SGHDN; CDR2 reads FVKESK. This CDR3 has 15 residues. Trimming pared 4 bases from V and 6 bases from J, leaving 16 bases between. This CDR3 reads CASSRWTLGGNEQFF. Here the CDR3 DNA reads TGTGCCAGCAGCCGATGGACTTTAGGCGGCAATGAGCAGTTCTTC.

The CDR3 spells CASSLSFSADSYNEQFF. The DNA of the CDR3 is TGTGCCAGCAGCTTAAGCTTTAGCGCCGACTCCTACAATGAGCAGTTCTTC. The chain couples TRBV7-3 to TRBJ2-1; tentative D call: TRBD2 (5 bases). CDR3 size: 17 residues. Looked up from germline, CDR1 is SGHTA and CDR2 is FQGTGA. The V and J ends lost 1 base and 0 bases respectively, with 13 bases between them.

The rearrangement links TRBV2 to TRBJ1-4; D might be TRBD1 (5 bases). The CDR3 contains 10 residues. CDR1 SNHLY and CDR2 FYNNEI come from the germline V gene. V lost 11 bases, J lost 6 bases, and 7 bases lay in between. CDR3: CAAGDEKLFF. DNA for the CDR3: TGTGCCGCGGGGGATGAAAAACTGTTTTTT.

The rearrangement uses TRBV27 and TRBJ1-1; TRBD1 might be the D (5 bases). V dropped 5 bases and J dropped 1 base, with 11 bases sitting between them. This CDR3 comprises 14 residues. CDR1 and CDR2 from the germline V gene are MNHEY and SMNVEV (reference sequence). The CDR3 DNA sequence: TGTGCCAGCAGTCCCGGCGGGGGGAACACTGAAGCTTTCTTT. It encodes CASSPGGGNTEAFF.

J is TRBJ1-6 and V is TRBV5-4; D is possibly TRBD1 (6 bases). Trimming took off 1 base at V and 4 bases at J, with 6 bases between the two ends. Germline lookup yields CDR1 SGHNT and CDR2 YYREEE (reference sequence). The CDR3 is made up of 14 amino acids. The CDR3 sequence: CASSLQGYNSPLHF. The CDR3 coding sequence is TGTGCCAGCAGCTTGCAGGGGTATAATTCACCCCTCCACTTT. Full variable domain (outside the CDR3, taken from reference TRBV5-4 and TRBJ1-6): ETGVTQSPTHLIKTRGQQVTLRCSSQSGHNTVSWYQQALGQGPQFIFQYYREEENGRGNFPPRFSGLQFPNYSSELNVNALELDDSALYLCASSLQGYNSPLHFGNGTRLTVT.

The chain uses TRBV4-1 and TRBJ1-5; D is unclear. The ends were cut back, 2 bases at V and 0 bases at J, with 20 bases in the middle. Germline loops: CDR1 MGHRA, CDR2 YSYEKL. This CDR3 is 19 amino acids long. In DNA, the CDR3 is TGCGCCAGCAGCCAAATCAAGATATCTTCGAGGGTTAGCAATCAGCCCCAGCATTTT. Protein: CASSQIKISSRVSNQPQHF.

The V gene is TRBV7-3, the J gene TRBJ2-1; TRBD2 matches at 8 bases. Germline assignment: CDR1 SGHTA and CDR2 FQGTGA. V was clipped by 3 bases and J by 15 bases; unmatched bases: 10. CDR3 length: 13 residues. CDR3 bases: TGTGCCAGCAGCTTTTCGGAAGGGACTAGACTGTTCTTC. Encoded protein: CASSFSEGTRLFF.

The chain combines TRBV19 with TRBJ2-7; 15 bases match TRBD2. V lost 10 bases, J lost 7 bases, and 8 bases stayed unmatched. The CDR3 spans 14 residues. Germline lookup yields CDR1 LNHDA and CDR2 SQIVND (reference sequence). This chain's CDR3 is CATRTSGRAGEQYF. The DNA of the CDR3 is TGTGCCACAAGGACTAGCGGGAGGGCCGGGGAGCAGTACTTC. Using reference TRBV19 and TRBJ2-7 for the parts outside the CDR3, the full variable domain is DGGITQSPKYLFRKEGQNVTLSCEQNLNHDAMYWYRQDPGQGLRLIYYSQIVNDFQKGDIAEGYSVSREKKESFPLTVTSAQKNPTAFYLCATRTSGRAGEQYFGPGTRLTVT.

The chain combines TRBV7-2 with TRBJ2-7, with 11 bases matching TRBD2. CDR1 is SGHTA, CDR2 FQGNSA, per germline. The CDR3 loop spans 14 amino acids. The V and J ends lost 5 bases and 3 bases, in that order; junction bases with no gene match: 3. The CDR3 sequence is CASSLTSGGYEQYF. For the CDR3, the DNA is TGTGCCAGCAGCCTCACTAGCGGGGGCTACGAGCAGTACTTC.